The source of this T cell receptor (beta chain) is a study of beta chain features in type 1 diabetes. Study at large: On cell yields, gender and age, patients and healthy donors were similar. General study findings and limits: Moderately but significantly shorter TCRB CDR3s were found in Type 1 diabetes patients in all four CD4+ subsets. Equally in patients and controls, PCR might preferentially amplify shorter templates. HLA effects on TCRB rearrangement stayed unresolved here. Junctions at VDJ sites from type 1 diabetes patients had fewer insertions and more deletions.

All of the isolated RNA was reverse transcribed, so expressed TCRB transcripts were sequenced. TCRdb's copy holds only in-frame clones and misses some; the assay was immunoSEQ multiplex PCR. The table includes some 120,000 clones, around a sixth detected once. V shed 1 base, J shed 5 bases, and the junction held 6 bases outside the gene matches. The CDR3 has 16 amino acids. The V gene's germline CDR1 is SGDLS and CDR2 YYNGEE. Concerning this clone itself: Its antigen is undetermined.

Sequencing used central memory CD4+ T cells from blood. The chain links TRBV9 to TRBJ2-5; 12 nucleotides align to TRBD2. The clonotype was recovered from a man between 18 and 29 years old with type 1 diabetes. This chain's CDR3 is CASSVSGLAGSETQYF. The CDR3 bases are TGTGCCAGCAGCGTATCCGGACTAGCGGGGTCTGAGACCCAGTACTTC.